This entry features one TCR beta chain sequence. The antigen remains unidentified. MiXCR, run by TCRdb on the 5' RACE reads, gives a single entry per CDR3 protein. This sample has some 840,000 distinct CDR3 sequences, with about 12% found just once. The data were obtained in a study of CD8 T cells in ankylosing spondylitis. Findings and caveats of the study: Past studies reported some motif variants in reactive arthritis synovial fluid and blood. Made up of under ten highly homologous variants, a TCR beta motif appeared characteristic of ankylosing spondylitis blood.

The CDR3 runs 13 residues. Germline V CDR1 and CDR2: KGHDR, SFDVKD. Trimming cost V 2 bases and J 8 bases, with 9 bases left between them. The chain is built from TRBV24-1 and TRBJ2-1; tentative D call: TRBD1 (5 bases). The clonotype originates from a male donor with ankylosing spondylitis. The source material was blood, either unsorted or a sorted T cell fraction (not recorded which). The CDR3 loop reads CATSDSGLDEQFF. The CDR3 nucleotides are TGTGCCACCAGTGATTCAGGGCTCGATGAGCAGTTCTTC.